The rows below give T cell receptor beta chains drawn from one sample of a study of OX40 agonist ivuxolimab in advanced cancers. Assay used: immunoSEQ multiplex PCR; TCRdb lists only in-frame clones, some missing. Seen here are approximately 88,000 clones, nearly 90% observed once, and the top ten hold about 0.3%. This specimen was CD4+ or CD8+ T cells sorted from blood, taken in a trial of the OX40 agonist ivuxolimab. These receptors came from an adult with an advanced solid tumor such as melanoma, head and neck, liver or kidney cancer. The CDR3 runs from the conserved cysteine through the conserved F or W. A D gene is named only where the DNA matches it firmly. Expanded clones get a size class; other rows say once, few or many, or leave the size out.

14	NA	TRBV7-9	TRBJ1-2	NA	CASSPGMYWAGYTF	TGTGCCAGCAGCCCTGGAATGTACTGGGCCGGCTACACCTTC
12	NA	TRBV28	TRBJ2-2	NA	CASSLIRGELFF	TGTGCCAGCAGTTTAATCCGCGGTGAGCTGTTTTTT
14	NA	TRBV7-9	TRBJ2-6	NA	CASSTLSGANVLTF	TGTGCCAGCAGCACCTTATCTGGGGCCAACGTCCTGACTTTC
16	NA	TRBV11-1	TRBJ1-3	NA	CASSLDWGISGNTIYF	TGTGCCAGCAGCTTGGATTGGGGGATCTCTGGAAACACCATATATTTT
16	NA	TRBV9	TRBJ2-2	NA	CASSRNGNPNTGELFF	TGTGCCAGCAGTCGAAATGGGAACCCCAACACCGGGGAGCTGTTTTTT
14	NA	TRBV5-1	TRBJ1-4	NA	CASSLGKVGEKLFF	TGCGCCAGCAGCTTGGGGAAGGTCGGTGAAAAACTGTTTTTT
15	NA	TRBV5-1	TRBJ2-7	NA	CASSLAHGSSYEQYF	TGCGCCAGCAGCTTGGCGCACGGTAGCTCCTACGAGCAGTACTTC
16	NA	TRBV7-6	TRBJ2-3	TRBD2	CASSSPGGGATDTQYF	TGTGCCAGCAGCTCCCCGGGCGGGGGGGCTACAGATACGCAGTATTTT
13	NA	TRBV5-1	TRBJ2-1	NA	CASSLVGDIGQFF	TGCGCCAGCAGCTTGGTAGGCGATATTGGGCAGTTCTTC
15	NA	TRBV19	TRBJ2-2	NA	CASSIITGNTGELFF	TGTGCCAGTAGTATCATAACAGGGAACACCGGGGAGCTGTTTTTT
12	NA	TRBV5-1	TRBJ2-7	NA	CASSLEGYEQYF	TGCGCCAGCAGCTTGGAAGGCTACGAGCAGTACTTC
14	NA	TRBV6-1	TRBJ2-5	NA	CASSEKRQGATQYF	TGTGCCAGCAGTGAAAAAAGGCAGGGTGCGACCCAGTACTTC
14	NA	TRBV7-9	TRBJ2-3	NA	CASSPGPGADTQYF	TGTGCCAGCAGCCCCGGACCAGGGGCAGATACGCAGTATTTT
14	NA	TRBV7-7	TRBJ2-1	NA	CASSPGGGRNEQFF	TGTGCTAGCAGCCCCGGAGGAGGGAGGAATGAGCAGTTCTTC
11	NA	TRBV6-6	TRBJ1-5	NA	CSQGGNQPQHF	TGTTCACAGGGTGGCAATCAGCCCCAGCATTTT
14	NA	TRBV14	TRBJ1-1	TRBD1	CASSLKYGQGEAFF	TGTGCCAGCAGCCTTAAATATGGACAGGGTGAAGCTTTCTTT
17	NA	TRBV7-8	TRBJ2-3	TRBD2	CASSFGTSGGATDTQYF	TGTGCCAGCAGCTTTGGGACTAGCGGGGGGGCCACAGATACGCAGTATTTT
15	NA	TRBV7-9	TRBJ2-1	TRBD2	CASSLLAGGNNEQFF	TGTGCCAGCAGCTTGCTAGCGGGGGGTAACAATGAGCAGTTCTTC
12	NA	TRBV2	TRBJ2-3	NA	CASSESTDTQYF	TGTGCCAGCAGTGAAAGCACAGATACGCAGTATTTT
13	NA	TRBV25-1	TRBJ1-4	NA	CASSLQYHEKLFF	TGTGCCAGCAGCTTACAGTATCATGAAAAACTGTTTTTT
14	NA	TRBV18	TRBJ2-3	NA	CASSPRGIPDTQYF	TGTGCCAGCTCACCTCGGGGGATACCAGATACGCAGTATTTT
15	NA	TRBV2	TRBJ2-2	TRBD2	CASNRPGLGVGELFF	TGTGCCAGCAACCGACCGGGACTAGGCGTCGGGGAGCTGTTTTTT
16	once	TRBV2	TRBJ1-2	NA	CASSESAAAPEDGYTF	TGTGCCAGCAGTGAAAGTGCGGCAGCCCCGGAGGATGGCTACACCTTC
15	NA	TRBV6-1	TRBJ2-7	TRBD1	CASSERQGAFYEQYF	TGTGCCAGCAGTGAAAGACAGGGGGCTTTCTACGAGCAGTACTTC
15	NA	TRBV11-2	TRBJ2-1	NA	CASSLGLASNNEQFF	TGTGCCAGCAGCTTAGGGCTAGCGTCCAACAATGAGCAGTTCTTC
16	NA	TRBV6-5	TRBJ2-7	TRBD2	CASSYAWGLGGYEQYF	TGTGCCAGCAGTTACGCGTGGGGACTAGGAGGGTACGAGCAGTACTTC
16	NA	TRBV5-1	TRBJ2-5	NA	CASSLVVRSGQETQYF	TGCGCCAGCAGCTTGGTGGTGCGGAGCGGCCAAGAGACCCAGTACTTC
16	NA	TRBV11-2	TRBJ2-7	NA	CASSLGGVRVSGEQYF	TGTGCCAGCAGCTTAGGAGGCGTCAGGGTGTCGGGCGAGCAGTACTTC
15	NA	TRBV5-1	TRBJ1-2	NA	CASRFDQTGFYGYTF	TGCGCCAGCAGGTTCGATCAGACAGGCTTCTATGGCTACACCTTC
16	NA	TRBV5-1	TRBJ1-6	NA	CASSLGLGGGNSPLHF	TGCGCCAGCAGCTTGGGGTTGGGGGGAGGTAATTCACCCCTCCACTTT
16	few	TRBV5-4	TRBJ1-6	TRBD1	CASSFRDRGSNSPLHF	TGTGCCAGCAGCTTCAGGGACAGGGGGTCTAATTCACCCCTCCACTTT
15	NA	TRBV7-2	TRBJ2-7	TRBD2	CASSLGRGGLYEQYF	TGTGCCAGCAGCTTAGGCCGGGGGGGGCTCTACGAGCAGTACTTC
16	NA	TRBV27	TRBJ2-1	TRBD2	CASSLRAGGLYNEQFF	TGTGCCAGCAGTTTAAGGGCGGGGGGCCTATACAATGAGCAGTTCTTC
17	NA	TRBV5-1	TRBJ1-4	TRBD1	CASSLLGTGEANEKLFF	TGCGCCAGCAGCTTGCTCGGGACAGGGGAGGCTAATGAAAAACTGTTTTTT
13	NA	TRBV7-3	TRBJ2-7	TRBD1	CASSPGTGYEQYF	TGTGCCAGCAGCCCCGGGACAGGCTACGAGCAGTACTTC
13	NA	TRBV9	TRBJ2-3	NA	CASSRGSTDTQYF	TGTGCCAGCAGCAGGGGGAGCACAGATACGCAGTATTTT
15	NA	TRBV5-8	TRBJ2-7	NA	CASSTPLAGRGEQYF	TGTGCCAGCAGCACCCCTTTGGCAGGGCGGGGCGAGCAGTACTTC
16	NA	TRBV6-1	TRBJ2-5	NA	CASSEGRASLGETQYF	TGTGCCAGCAGTGAAGGGAGAGCTTCCCTCGGGGAGACCCAGTACTTC
13	NA	TRBV30	TRBJ1-6	TRBD1	CARRQGYNSPLHF	TGTGCCCGCCGACAGGGGTATAATTCACCCCTCCACTTT
13	NA	TRBV6-1	TRBJ2-5	NA	CASRGVVQETQYF	TGTGCCAGCAGGGGGGTAGTCCAAGAGACCCAGTACTTC
17	NA	TRBV15	TRBJ2-3	TRBD2	CATSRGPQRGGTDTQYF	TGTGCCACCAGCAGGGGCCCCCAGCGGGGGGGCACAGATACGCAGTATTTT
15	NA	TRBV6-5	TRBJ2-7	TRBD2	CASRPGGGVLHEQYF	TGTGCCAGCAGACCCGGGGGGGGAGTCCTCCACGAGCAGTACTTC
18	NA	TRBV9	TRBJ2-3	NA	CASSVVEGDGRSTDTQYF	TGTGCCAGCAGCGTAGTGGAGGGGGACGGACGAAGCACAGATACGCAGTATTTT
15	NA	TRBV7-9	TRBJ1-1	NA	CASTSRAGDNTEAFF	TGTGCCAGCACAAGTCGGGCAGGAGACAACACTGAAGCTTTCTTT
14	NA	TRBV9	TRBJ2-7	NA	CASSVTGSSYEQYF	TGTGCCAGCAGCGTAACAGGGAGCTCCTACGAGCAGTACTTC
13	NA	TRBV6-1	TRBJ2-7	TRBD1	CASRGQGLGEQYF	TGTGCCAGCAGGGGACAGGGCTTAGGCGAGCAGTACTTC
13	NA	TRBV2	TRBJ2-7	NA	CASRADLGVEQYF	TGTGCCAGCAGGGCCGACTTAGGGGTTGAGCAGTACTTC
16	few	TRBV10-3	TRBJ1-2	NA	CAISGTSRRTYGGYTF	TGTGCCATCAGTGGCACCAGCAGGAGGACCTATGGGGGCTACACCTTC
17	NA	TRBV12-5	TRBJ2-1	TRBD2	CASGLGGTSGVYNEQFF	TGTGCTAGTGGTTTGGGGGGCACTAGCGGGGTCTACAATGAGCAGTTCTTC
15	once	TRBV6-5	TRBJ1-6	NA	CASRADGSYNSPLHF	TGTGCCAGCAGAGCGGACGGATCCTATAATTCACCCCTCCACTTT
14	NA	TRBV15	TRBJ1-3	NA	CATSRSALRSTIYF	TGTGCCACCAGCCGCAGTGCATTGCGGAGCACCATATATTTT
13	few	TRBV18	TRBJ2-2	NA	CASSPQAAGELFF	TGTGCCAGCTCACCACAGGCGGCCGGGGAGCTGTTTTTT
16	NA	TRBV12-5	TRBJ1-2	NA	CASGSPRGGANYGYTF	TGTGCTAGTGGATCACCCCGGGGCGGAGCTAACTATGGCTACACCTTC
13	NA	TRBV11-2	TRBJ1-2	NA	CASSFEGGYGYTF	TGTGCCAGCAGCTTCGAAGGAGGCTATGGCTACACCTTC
15	NA	TRBV5-1	TRBJ2-6	NA	CASSQGISGANVLTF	TGCGCCAGCAGCCAAGGAATCTCTGGGGCCAACGTCCTGACTTTC
14	NA	TRBV7-9	TRBJ1-1	NA	CASSPPGRNTEAFF	TGTGCCAGCAGCCCGCCGGGACGTAACACTGAAGCTTTCTTT